This T cell receptor (beta chain) stems from a study of a mutant IDH1 vaccine in newly diagnosed glioma. The CDR3 sequence is 11 residues long. In germline, CDR1 is DFQATT, CDR2 SNEGSKA (reference sequence). Comments on this clone: The antigen is unknown.

Sequencing was performed with immunoSEQ multiplex PCR; in TCRdb, only in-frame clones are kept and a portion is missing. The profile shows 38,000 or so clones, 80% of them singletons. Indicated time point: week 11, during vaccination. In every dose of vaccine, 300 ug of mutant IDH1 20-mer peptide was given alongside topical imiquimod. This specimen consisted of peripheral blood mononuclear cells (PBMCs), obtained from a glioma patient whose treatment included an IDH1 peptide vaccine. The chain recombines TRBV20-1 with TRBJ2-1; D remains unclear. The sequence was collected from a woman in her 30s with glioma. Some clones in this sample may be carry-over from other donors' samples. The CDR3 bases are TGCAGGGCCACACGTTCCAATGAGCAGTTCTTC. It codes for CRATRSNEQFF.